The 14 T cell receptor beta chains below all came from one sample that was sequenced in a study of blood T cell repertoires in COVID-19. Data came from immunoSEQ multiplex PCR; TCRdb stores just in-frame clones and leaves some out. The sample lists around 140,000 clones, 80% to 90% seen once, with just under 3% in the top ten. Specimen: peripheral blood. Receptor source: a man aged 55-75 years with active or convalescent COVID-19.

The CDR3 here is CASSADRGNSPLHF. The CDR3, as DNA: TGCGCCAGCAGCGCAGACAGGGGTAATTCACCCCTCCACTTT. The chain links TRBV4-3 to TRBJ1-6; TRBD1 matches 8 bases. V lost 5 bases to trimming and J lost 6 bases; unmatched junction nucleotides: 3. The CDR3 has 14 amino acids. Per the germline V gene, CDR1 is LGHNA and CDR2 is YSLEER.

V gene TRBV7-6 combines with J gene TRBJ1-1; the D gene is possibly TRBD1 (6 bases). CDR3 length: 16 amino acids. With 4 bases removed from V and 5 bases from J, the gap between germline ends came to 20 bases. Germline V gene sequence: CDR1 SGHVS, CDR2 FNYEAQ. CDR3 nucleotides: TGTGCCAGCAGCTACTTATCCGCGAGGGGGAATACTGAAGCTTTCTTT. This encodes CASSYLSARGNTEAFF.

Remarks on this clone: This sample also contains other DNA sequences that code for the same CDR3. The genes are TRBV28 and TRBJ1-2, with a possible D match to TRBD1 (5 bases). V gave up 2 bases and J gave up 2 bases, with 6 bases separating them. CDR1 is MDHEN, CDR2 SYDVKM, per germline. The CDR3 is 13 amino acids. The CDR3 nucleotides read TGTGCCAGCAGTTTAGGGGGGAACTATGGCTACACCTTC. This codes for CASSLGGNYGYTF.

V and J are TRBV19 and TRBJ1-5; the D gene is possibly TRBD1 (6 bases). The CDR3 extends over 19 amino acids. The V end was cut by 5 bases, the J end by 0 bases, with 23 bases between. The germline V gene encodes CDR1 LNHDA and CDR2 SQIVND (reference sequence). The CDR3 DNA reads TGTGCCAGTAGTTCACGCGAATCAGGGGTTGGGTATAGCAATCAGCCCCAGCATTTT. Its protein product is CASSSRESGVGYSNQPQHF.

The chain is built from TRBV4-3 and TRBJ2-7; 10 bases are a match to TRBD2. The germline gives CDR1 LGHNA, CDR2 YSLEER. The V segment lost 1 base and the J segment 0 bases; nucleotides outside the gene matches: 3. The CDR3 covers 16 residues. This CDR3 reads CASSQGVAGGSYEQYF. The CDR3 DNA follows: TGCGCCAGCAGCCAAGGCGTAGCGGGGGGCTCCTACGAGCAGTACTTC.

This clone was observed a single time. J is TRBJ2-1 and V is TRBV7-9; 9 positions match TRBD1. CDR1 is SEHNR, CDR2 FQNEAQ, per germline (reference sequence). The CDR3 consists of 14 residues. V dropped 5 bases and J dropped 8; count of bases not matched to a gene: 7. The CDR3: CASSQGQGFYEQFF. The CDR3 nucleotides read TGTGCCAGCAGCCAGGGACAGGGTTTCTATGAGCAGTTCTTC.

In nucleotides, the CDR3 is TGTGCCAGCAGCACGACAGGGGGGAACACTGAAGCTTTCTTT. It encodes CASSTTGGNTEAFF. The chain links TRBV7-3 to TRBJ1-1, with 9 nucleotides matching TRBD1. CDR3 length: 14 amino acids. Germline CDR1 SGHTA, CDR2 FQGTGA. With V trimmed by 5 bases and J by 1 base, 2 bases remained unmatched.

As regards this clone: The sample has other DNA sequences that encode this CDR3 too. The V call is TRBV3-1 (or the pseudogene TRBV3-2), the J call TRBJ2-7; 13 bases fit TRBD2. This CDR3 has 14 amino acids. Germline CDR1 LGHDT, CDR2 YNNKEL (reference sequence). The V and J ends lost 3 bases and 6 bases, in that order; junction bases with no gene match: 2. This chain's CDR3 is CASSHGLAGAEQYF. In nucleotides, the CDR3 is TGTGCCAGCAGCCACGGACTAGCGGGGGCCGAGCAGTACTTC.

CDR3 sequence: CASSLGNSGSGGEQFF. CDR3 coding DNA: TGTGCCAGCAGTCTCGGGAATAGCGGGAGCGGGGGGGAGCAGTTCTTC. The V and J genes are TRBV3-1 (or the pseudogene TRBV3-2) and TRBJ2-1, with 9 positions matching TRBD2. This CDR3 is 16 amino acids long. Trimming took 6 bases from V and 10 from J; bases not matched to a gene: 16. CDR1 LGHDT and CDR2 YNNKEL come from the germline V gene (reference sequence).

The chain joins TRBV30 to TRBJ1-1; 9 nucleotides line up with TRBD1. The germline gives CDR1 GTSNPN, CDR2 SVGIG (reference sequence). The V segment lost 2 bases and the J segment 3 bases; nucleotides outside the gene matches: 4. This CDR3 contains 14 residues. As DNA, the CDR3 is TGTGCCTGGAGTCGCGGGACAGGGCACACTGAAGCTTTCTTT. It encodes CAWSRGTGHTEAFF. Full variable domain (missing parts from reference TRBV30 and TRBJ1-1): SQTIHQWPATLVQPVGSPLSLECTVEGTSNPNLYWYRQAAGRGLQLLFYSVGIGQISSEVPQNLSASRPQDRQFILSSKKLLLSDSGFYLCAWSRGTGHTEAFFGQGTRLTVV.

This chain uses TRBV6-2 or TRBV6-3 with TRBJ1-4; tentatively, D is TRBD1 (6 bases). Germline V lookup: CDR1 MNHEY, CDR2 SVGEGT. V lost 6 bases to trimming and J lost 3 bases, with 11 bases between them. The CDR3 is made up of 14 amino acids. The CDR3 reads CASSTQGPNEKLFF. DNA for the CDR3: TGTGCCAGCAGCACACAGGGCCCTAATGAAAAACTGTTTTTT.

V usage is TRBV19 and J usage is TRBJ2-1; perhaps TRBD2 as D (6 bases). Germline CDR1 is LNHDA and CDR2 is SQIVND (reference sequence). This CDR3 is 15 amino acids long. V gave up 6 bases and J gave up 6 bases, with 18 bases separating them. The CDR3 protein is CASRRDFFEANEQFF. CDR3 DNA sequence: TGTGCCAGTAGAAGGGACTTTTTTGAGGCCAATGAGCAGTTCTTC.

The chain links TRBV5-4 to TRBJ2-7, with a possible D match to TRBD2 (5 bases). Looked up from germline, CDR1 is SGHNT and CDR2 is YYREEE (reference sequence). The CDR3 runs to 16 residues. Trimming took off 4 bases at V and 5 bases at J, with 22 bases between the two ends. The CDR3 is CASSPDFADSIDEQYF. The DNA for the CDR3 is TGTGCCAGCAGCCCGGACTTTGCGGATTCAATCGACGAGCAGTACTTC.

The genes are TRBV5-4 and TRBJ2-7; 10 bases map to TRBD2. The CDR3 runs to 18 residues. The V and J ends lost 4 bases and 0 bases, in that order; junction bases with no gene match: 13. The germline CDR1 and CDR2 sequences are SGHNT and YYREEE (reference sequence). The CDR3 DNA follows: TGTGCCAGCAGCCCACAAAGCGGGGGGGGCATGGGCTCCTACGAGCAGTACTTC. Amino acids: CASSPQSGGGMGSYEQYF.